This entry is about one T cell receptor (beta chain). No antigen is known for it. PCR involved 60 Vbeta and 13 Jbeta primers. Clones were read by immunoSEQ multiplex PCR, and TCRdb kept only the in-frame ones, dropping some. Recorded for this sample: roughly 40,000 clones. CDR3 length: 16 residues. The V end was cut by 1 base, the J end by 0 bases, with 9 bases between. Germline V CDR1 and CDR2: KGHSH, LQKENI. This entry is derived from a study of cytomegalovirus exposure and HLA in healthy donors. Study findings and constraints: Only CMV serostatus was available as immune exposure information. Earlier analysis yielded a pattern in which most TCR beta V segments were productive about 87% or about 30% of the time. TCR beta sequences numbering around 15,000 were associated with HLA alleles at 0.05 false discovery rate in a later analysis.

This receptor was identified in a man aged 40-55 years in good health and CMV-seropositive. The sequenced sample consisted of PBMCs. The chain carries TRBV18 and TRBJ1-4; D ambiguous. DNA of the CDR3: TGTGCCAGCTCACCACGCGTACTGGCAACTAATGAAAAACTGTTTTTT. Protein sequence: CASSPRVLATNEKLFF.